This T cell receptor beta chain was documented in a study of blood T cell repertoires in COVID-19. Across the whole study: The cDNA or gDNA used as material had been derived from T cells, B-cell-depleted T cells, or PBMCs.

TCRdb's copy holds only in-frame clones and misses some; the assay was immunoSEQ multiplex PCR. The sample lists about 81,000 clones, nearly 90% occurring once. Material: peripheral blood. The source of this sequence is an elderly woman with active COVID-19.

The CDR3 DNA is TGTGCCACCAGCGGGCCAGGACAGGGTTGGGCTGGCTACACCTTC. This translates into CATSGPGQGWAGYTF. The chain combines TRBV15 with TRBJ1-2; 8 nucleotides align to TRBD1. Germline V CDR1 and CDR2: LNHNV, YYDKDF (reference sequence). The CDR3 is made up of 15 amino acids. The junction had 12 bases not matched to a gene; V was cut back by 5 bases and J by 7 bases.